This T cell receptor beta chain originates from a study of OX40 agonist ivuxolimab in advanced cancers. On the study more broadly: An anti-OX40 (CD134) antibody with agonistic activity, ivuxolimab, was administered to patients. Patients received ivuxolimab, an intravenous treatment, every 2 weeks at 0.01 to 10 mg/kg.

Profiled with immunoSEQ multiplex PCR; TCRdb holds only in-frame clones, not every one. The sample lists approximately 30,000 clones, around 88% occurring once. J gave up 5 bases and V 5 bases, and 9 bases lay outside the gene matches. The CDR3 sequence is 15 residues long. CDR1 is LNHNV, CDR2 YYDKDF, per germline (reference sequence). This TCR derives from an adult with an advanced solid tumor such as melanoma, head and neck, liver or kidney cancer. Here the sequenced sample was CD4+ or CD8+ T cells sorted from blood, taken in a trial of the OX40 agonist ivuxolimab. The chain uses TRBV15 and TRBJ1-1; 9 bases align to TRBD1. The chain's CDR3 is CATSRGDRDYTEAFF. The CDR3 nucleotides read TGTGCCACCAGCCGAGGGGACAGGGATTATACTGAAGCTTTCTTT.